A selection of T cell receptor beta chains follows, all from one sample in a study of vaccination effects on CD4 cells after COVID-19. Their antigen targets remain unknown. Repertoires were generated with immunoSEQ multiplex PCR, while TCRdb's copy carries only in-frame clones and drops some. The table records about 38,000 clones, 82% of them present only once. The input for sequencing was CD4+ T cells from PBMCs cultured without peptide, taken before COVID-19 vaccination. The receptor set was obtained from a human donor who received a COVID-19 vaccine. The conserved cysteine and the conserved F or W are not part of the CDR3 here. The order of the fields is V gene, J gene, CDR3 protein.

V gene: TRBV5-6
J gene: TRBJ1-1
CDR3 protein: ASSLRVGPNTEAF

V gene: TRBV11-2
J gene: TRBJ1-6
CDR3 protein: ASSLPPGDNSPLH

V gene: TRBV3-1/TRBV3-2
J gene: TRBJ2-1
CDR3 protein: ASSQALRGHEQF

V gene: TRBV10-2
J gene: TRBJ2-5
CDR3 protein: ASSRQKETQY

V gene: TRBV28
J gene: TRBJ2-1
CDR3 protein: AGCSNDRVNEQF

V gene: TRBV3-1/TRBV3-2
J gene: TRBJ2-3
CDR3 protein: ASSLASGVTDTQY

V gene: TRBV27
J gene: TRBJ1-1
CDR3 protein: ASTTGTGGTEAF

V gene: TRBV10-3
J gene: TRBJ2-3
CDR3 protein: AISESVGRGGPDTQY

V gene: TRBV7-2
J gene: TRBJ2-5
CDR3 protein: ASSPPRGGQVLETQY

V gene: TRBV6-2/TRBV6-3
J gene: TRBJ2-3
CDR3 protein: ASSYSSATQY

V gene: TRBV19
J gene: TRBJ2-3
CDR3 protein: ASSLPTGGSADTQY

V gene: TRBV6-6
J gene: TRBJ2-1
CDR3 protein: ASSPAGVTYNEQF

V gene: TRBV6-2/TRBV6-3
J gene: TRBJ2-1
CDR3 protein: ASSRSGVTYNEQF

V gene: TRBV7-9
J gene: TRBJ1-1
CDR3 protein: ASSLRQGGDTEAF

V gene: TRBV6-6
J gene: TRBJ1-2
CDR3 protein: ASSGTAANYGYT

V gene: TRBV18
J gene: TRBJ1-1
CDR3 protein: ASSPYAGNEAF

V gene: TRBV27
J gene: TRBJ2-1
CDR3 protein: ASSLGLRGNEQF

V gene: TRBV6-6
J gene: TRBJ2-5
CDR3 protein: ASRGTAQETQY

V gene: TRBV5-1
J gene: TRBJ2-5
CDR3 protein: ASSLVGGKETQY

V gene: TRBV4-1
J gene: TRBJ1-5
CDR3 protein: ASSQDLVLQGRKPQH

V gene: TRBV7-3
J gene: TRBJ2-3
CDR3 protein: ASSLMGTDTQY

V gene: TRBV12-5
J gene: TRBJ2-5
CDR3 protein: ASGLVRNGQGGPETQY

V gene: TRBV6-5
J gene: TRBJ1-2
CDR3 protein: ASRSNYGYT

V gene: TRBV7-8
J gene: TRBJ1-2
CDR3 protein: ASSSQTGGGYGYT

V gene: TRBV7-9
J gene: TRBJ1-1
CDR3 protein: ASSLAQGAPPEAF

V gene: TRBV18
J gene: TRBJ1-1
CDR3 protein: ASSPQTGANTEAF

V gene: TRBV28
J gene: TRBJ1-2
CDR3 protein: ASSLGREKSYT

V gene: TRBV6-2/TRBV6-3
J gene: TRBJ1-3
CDR3 protein: ASSYTPGAFLQDSGNTIY

V gene: TRBV18
J gene: TRBJ1-4
CDR3 protein: ASSQSRAENEKLF

V gene: TRBV4-1
J gene: TRBJ1-2
CDR3 protein: ASSQEMAGGWGYT

V gene: TRBV7-2
J gene: TRBJ2-5
CDR3 protein: ASSLAGAGETQY

V gene: TRBV7-9
J gene: TRBJ1-5
CDR3 protein: ASSLGAGGKYQPQH

V gene: TRBV29-1
J gene: TRBJ1-2
CDR3 protein: SVLYEGYT

V gene: TRBV11-2
J gene: TRBJ2-1
CDR3 protein: ASRAAAEQF

V gene: TRBV7-9
J gene: TRBJ2-3
CDR3 protein: ASSSQTGTDTQY

V gene: TRBV19
J gene: TRBJ1-5
CDR3 protein: ASSKGQPQH

V gene: TRBV18
J gene: TRBJ1-6
CDR3 protein: ASSPNSYNSPLH

V gene: TRBV6-5
J gene: TRBJ1-6
CDR3 protein: ASRKGANSPLH

V gene: TRBV2
J gene: TRBJ1-1
CDR3 protein: ASRTINPNTEAF

V gene: TRBV7-2
J gene: TRBJ1-1
CDR3 protein: ASSSDSLNTEAF

V gene: TRBV7-2
J gene: TRBJ1-6
CDR3 protein: ASSLAQGVRNSPLH

V gene: TRBV7-6
J gene: TRBJ2-2
CDR3 protein: ASSLVPTSGGNTGELF

V gene: TRBV2
J gene: TRBJ1-3
CDR3 protein: ASNLVGSGNTIY

V gene: TRBV12-5
J gene: TRBJ2-3
CDR3 protein: ASGLGHDGDTQY

V gene: TRBV2
J gene: TRBJ2-1
CDR3 protein: ASSSGTGLSEQF

V gene: TRBV5-4
J gene: TRBJ1-1
CDR3 protein: ASSSGQGNTEAF

V gene: TRBV6-5
J gene: TRBJ1-1
CDR3 protein: ASSYHDRTMTF

V gene: TRBV7-2
J gene: TRBJ1-6
CDR3 protein: ASSRTRDYNSPLH

V gene: TRBV10-3
J gene: TRBJ1-3
CDR3 protein: AIGRGSGNTIY

V gene: TRBV7-2
J gene: TRBJ1-2
CDR3 protein: ASSTIGGQGYGYT

V gene: TRBV24-1
J gene: TRBJ2-6
CDR3 protein: ATSSGSGANVLT

V gene: TRBV6-4
J gene: TRBJ2-1
CDR3 protein: ASSDSSRGPISYNEQF

V gene: TRBV5-1
J gene: TRBJ2-3
CDR3 protein: ASSLISGGPADTQY

V gene: TRBV3-1/TRBV3-2
J gene: TRBJ2-5
CDR3 protein: ASSHWWGHRETQY

V gene: TRBV3-1/TRBV3-2
J gene: TRBJ2-1
CDR3 protein: ASSQDKTRVGQQF

V gene: TRBV6-7
J gene: TRBJ1-5
CDR3 protein: ASSPRTRYAGGSNQPQH

V gene: TRBV18
J gene: TRBJ1-1
CDR3 protein: ASSLTGPNTEAF